This T cell receptor (beta chain) was identified in a study of blood T cells in healthy people across ages. It was with a sample-barcoded 5' primer and a J-beta primer mix that a second PCR of roughly 7 to 12 cycles was run. Sequencing recovered at least 3 million CDR3-containing paired-end reads from each sample. One entry per CDR3 protein, called by TCRdb with MiXCR from the 5' RACE reads. The profile shows fewer than 800,000 distinct CDR3 sequences, around 21% of them singletons. This CDR3 contains 13 residues. Germline lookup yields CDR1 SQVTM and CDR2 ANQGSEA. The germline V and J ends were trimmed by 4 bases and 4 bases, with 14 bases remaining between them. This clonotype has a handful of counts. Its antigen remains unknown. Study-level results: The unknown donor CMV status may have confounded expanded clonotype changes.

The receptor's source is a man aged 65-85 years in good health. The chain is built from TRBV29-1 and TRBJ2-7; D gene unclear. Sequenced material: blood. The DNA for the CDR3 is TGCAGCGTTGCCCGGGCAGCTGATTACGAGCAGTACTTC. Its translation: CSVARAADYEQYF.